The 2 T cell receptor beta chains reported below all come from one sample, sequenced in a study of T-cell reconstitution after alpha-beta-depleted transplantation in children. A TCRbeta library incorporating unique molecular identifiers was prepared. MiXCR, run by TCRdb on the PCR reads, gives a single entry per CDR3 protein. The sample lists 300,000 or so distinct CDR3 sequences, roughly 21% occurring once. The specimen comprised PBMCs, mostly from graft donor cells, sampled 180 days after TCRalphabeta/CD19-depleted stem cell transplant. The receptors derive from a male patient under 18 who had a stem cell transplant for acute lymphoblastic leukemia, so the T cells may come from the graft donor.

This clonotype has only a few counts. The chain couples TRBV5-6 to TRBJ2-7; 9 bases line up with TRBD2. Germline V lookup: CDR1 SGHDT, CDR2 YYEEEE. The CDR3 is made up of 15 amino acids. V dropped 5 bases and J dropped 4; count of bases not matched to a gene: 10. As DNA, the CDR3 is TGTGCCAGCAGTGAAGGCGGGAGGGTCTTATACGAGCAGTACTTC. It translates to CASSEGGRVLYEQYF.

This clonotype was counted between two and nine times. This chain joins TRBV9 and TRBJ2-2, with 14 nucleotides matching TRBD2. The trim removed 6 bases at V and 4 bases at J, leaving 8 bases unmatched. CDR1 and CDR2 from the germline V gene are SGDLS and YYNGEE. This CDR3 spans 17 amino acids. The CDR3 DNA is TGTGCCAGCACGAGACTAGCGGGAGGGGGGAGCACCGGGGAGCTGTTTTTT. Its protein is CASTRLAGGGSTGELFF. The whole variable domain, filled in from reference TRBV9 and TRBJ2-2, reads DSGVTQTPKHLITATGQRVTLRCSPRSGDLSVYWYQQSLDQGLQFLIQYYNGEERAKGNILERFSAQQFPDLHSELNLSSLELGDSALYFCASTRLAGGGSTGELFFGEGSRLTVL.